Presented here are 26 T cell receptor beta chains from one specimen sequenced in a study of identical twins. TCRdb independently ran MiXCR on the 5' RACE reads; one entry per CDR3 protein. Found here are fewer than 450,000 distinct CDR3 sequences, roughly 9% of them singletons; the top ten hold 8.5% to 10%. The sample was naive T cells sorted from blood. The receptors stem from a woman in her 50s in good health.

The rearrangement links TRBV28 to TRBJ2-1; 10 bases align to TRBD1. CDR1 is MDHEN, CDR2 SYDVKM, per germline. Unmatched junction bases numbered 15, after V lost 6 bases and J lost 10 bases. The CDR3 is made up of 16 amino acids. The CDR3 DNA follows: TGTGCCAGCAGACGCTGGGGGACAGGGGCAAACGGGGAGCAGTTCTTC. As protein: CASRRWGTGANGEQFF.

This clonotype has just a few counts. This chain joins TRBV18 and TRBJ2-7; 7 nucleotides align to TRBD2. From germline, CDR1 is KGHSH and CDR2 LQKENI. Trimming at V came to 2 bases and at J to 2 bases, leaving 6 bases not matched to a gene. This CDR3 is 15 amino acids long. The CDR3 reads CASSPMAGEPYEQYF. CDR3 DNA: TGTGCCAGCTCACCAATGGCGGGGGAACCCTACGAGCAGTACTTC.

The chain carries TRBV19 and TRBJ1-1, with unresolved D. The CDR3 extends over 13 amino acids. V gave up 6 bases and J gave up 1 base, with 9 bases separating them. Germline CDR1 LNHDA, CDR2 SQIVND (reference sequence). CDR3 loop: CASSPNTNTEAFF. In DNA, the CDR3 is TGTGCCAGTAGCCCCAACACGAACACTGAAGCTTTCTTT. The whole variable domain, remainder taken from reference TRBV19 and TRBJ1-1, is DGGITQSPKYLFRKEGQNVTLSCEQNLNHDAMYWYRQDPGQGLRLIYYSQIVNDFQKGDIAEGYSVSREKKESFPLTVTSAQKNPTAFYLCASSPNTNTEAFFGQGTRLTVV.

This clonotype was seen more than once but under ten times. This chain joins TRBV6-2 or TRBV6-3 and TRBJ2-7; D remains unclear. The CDR3 consists of 13 residues. Trimming removed 7 bases from V and 2 bases from J, with 12 bases in between. Germline-derived CDR1 and CDR2 are MNHEY and SVGEGT. The CDR3 reads CASIPPGTYEQYF. Written as DNA, the CDR3 is TGTGCCAGCATTCCGCCGGGTACCTACGAGCAGTACTTC.

This clonotype was seen repeatedly, ten times or more. This sequence joins TRBV24-1 and TRBJ2-3; D might be TRBD2 (6 bases). This CDR3 spans 14 amino acids. Germline loops: CDR1 KGHDR, CDR2 SFDVKD. V lost 4 bases and J 0 bases, leaving 7 bases between the germline ends. Here the CDR3 reads CATSESGSTDTQYF. The CDR3 DNA is TGTGCCACCAGTGAGAGCGGGAGCACAGATACGCAGTATTTT.

The sample holds a few counts of this clonotype. This chain connects TRBV20-1 to TRBJ2-5; D uncertain. Germline lookup yields CDR1 DFQATT and CDR2 SNEGSKA (reference sequence). The CDR3 length is 13 residues. Trimming stripped 3 bases from V and 5 bases from J, with 13 bases between. CDR3 loop: CSASEALSETQYF. Written as DNA, the CDR3 is TGCAGTGCTAGCGAGGCCCTAAGTGAGACCCAGTACTTC.

This clonotype was observed many times. The genes are TRBV11-1 and TRBJ2-2, with TRBD2 matching over 9 bases. CDR1 and CDR2 (germline): SGHAT, FQDESV (reference sequence). There are 17 residues in the CDR3. Unmatched junction bases numbered 12, after V lost 6 bases and J lost 4 bases. This chain's CDR3 is CASSHLPGLAVTGELFF. In DNA, the CDR3 is TGTGCCAGCAGTCACCTACCGGGACTAGCCGTCACCGGGGAGCTGTTTTTT.

The chain couples TRBV7-8 to TRBJ1-5; D ambiguous. Per germline, CDR1 SGHVS and CDR2 FQNEAQ. The CDR3 consists of 13 residues. Trimming removed 5 bases from V and 6 bases from J, with 11 bases in between. The CDR3 spells CASSPDLGQPQHF. For the CDR3, the DNA is TGTGCCAGCAGCCCGGACCTAGGTCAGCCCCAGCATTTT.

This chain links TRBV6-5 with TRBJ1-6; 8 bases match TRBD1. V lost 6 bases, J lost 6 bases, and 10 bases stayed unmatched. The length of the CDR3 is 16 residues. Per germline, CDR1 MNHEY and CDR2 SVGAGI. For the CDR3, the DNA is TGTGCCAGCAGCAGTACACCGGGACAGGTTAATTCACCCCTCCACTTT. This translates into CASSSTPGQVNSPLHF.

In its sample, this clonotype was seen once. The gene calls are TRBV5-1 and TRBJ2-6, with D possibly matching TRBD2 (5 bases). The CDR3 spans 16 residues. Germline values: CDR1 SGHRS, CDR2 YFSETQ. The V and J ends lost 3 bases and 0 bases respectively, with 10 bases between them. CDR3 bases: TGCGCCAGCAGCTCGGACTCCTCCTCTGGGGCCAACGTCCTGACTTTC. Amino acids: CASSSDSSSGANVLTF.

This clonotype was found a few times. The chain carries TRBV20-1 and TRBJ1-2, with 8 bases that match TRBD1. V lost 1 base, J lost 5 bases, and 0 bases stayed unmatched. The CDR3 contains 12 residues. The germline gives CDR1 DFQATT, CDR2 SNEGSKA (reference sequence). The CDR3 sequence is CSARGQGYGYTF. DNA for the CDR3: TGCAGTGCTAGAGGACAGGGGTATGGCTACACCTTC.

The rearrangement uses TRBV7-8 and TRBJ2-7; D is perhaps TRBD2 (5 bases). Germline values: CDR1 SGHVS, CDR2 FQNEAQ. Between the trimmed V and J ends, which lost 3 bases and 2 bases, there was a span of 11 bases. The CDR3 length is 14 residues. The CDR3 DNA is TGTGCCAGCAGCTTTTTTGTGACTACCTACGAGCAGTACTTC. Its translation is CASSFFVTTYEQYF. Together with reference TRBV7-8 and TRBJ2-7, the CDR3 gives the full variable domain: GAGVSQSPRYKVAKRGQDVALRCDPISGHVSLFWYQQALGQGPEFLTYFQNEAQLDKSGLPSDRFFAERPEGSVSTLKIQRTQQEDSAVYLCASSFFVTTYEQYFGPGTRLTVT.

This clonotype was recorded many times. The chain links TRBV7-9 to TRBJ2-1, with 8 nucleotides matching TRBD2. The CDR3 covers 15 residues. J was trimmed by 3 bases and V by 3 bases; bases with no gene match: 4. Germline V gene lookup returns CDR1 SEHNR and CDR2 FQNEAQ (reference sequence). The DNA for the CDR3 is TGTGCCAGCAGCTTGATAGCGGGAAACTACAATGAGCAGTTCTTC. This sequence encodes CASSLIAGNYNEQFF.

This clonotype was detected ten times or more. The chain has TRBV27 and TRBJ2-2, with a possible D match to TRBD1 (5 bases). Between the trimmed V and J ends, which lost 7 bases and 3 bases, there was a span of 15 bases. This CDR3 is built from 15 residues. In germline, CDR1 is MNHEY, CDR2 SMNVEV (reference sequence). The CDR3 reads CASTHLRQYTGELFF. CDR3 DNA: TGTGCCAGCACCCACCTTCGACAGTACACCGGGGAGCTGTTTTTT.

The sample holds a few counts of this clonotype. This chain links TRBV12-3 or TRBV12-4 with TRBJ2-1; D might be TRBD1 or TRBD2, each matching 5 bases. Trimming left V 8 bases short and J 6 bases short, with 14 bases between. The CDR3 has 13 amino acids. This chain's CDR3 is CASPPPGTNEQFF. For the CDR3, the DNA is TGTGCCAGCCCCCCCCCTGGGACCAATGAGCAGTTCTTC.

The table lists this clonotype with many counts. V gene TRBV29-1 combines with J gene TRBJ2-1, with TRBD2 identical over 7 bases. This CDR3 comprises 16 residues. Germline loops: CDR1 SQVTM, CDR2 ANQGSEA. V gave up 4 bases and J gave up 7 bases; unmatched junction bases: 16. CDR3 sequence (DNA): TGCAGCGTTGTTGGGACTGAGCGGGGTGGGGGGAATGAGCAGTTCTTC. Encoded protein: CSVVGTERGGGNEQFF.

The genes are TRBV5-1 and TRBJ2-7; a weak D match, TRBD1 (6 bases). V lost 2 bases to trimming and J lost 0 bases, with 15 bases between them. This CDR3 contains 16 residues. Germline CDR1 reads SGHRS; CDR2 reads YFSETQ. The chain's CDR3 is CASSFSGTPSSYEQYF. The CDR3 coding sequence is TGCGCCAGCAGCTTCTCTGGGACACCCAGCTCCTACGAGCAGTACTTC.

This clonotype was detected ten times or more. The J gene is TRBJ2-7, the V gene TRBV7-9, with TRBD1 matching 7 bases. Germline V gene data show CDR1 as SEHNR and CDR2 as FQNEAQ (reference sequence). V was pared by 7 bases and J by 3 bases, with 12 bases of the junction left unmatched. The CDR3 length is 15 residues. The chain's CDR3 is CASTSPQGEFYEQYF. CDR3 DNA sequence: TGTGCCAGCACCTCCCCCCAGGGGGAATTCTACGAGCAGTACTTC. Full variable domain (remainder filled in from reference TRBV7-9 and TRBJ2-7): DTGVSQNPRHKITKRGQNVTFRCDPISEHNRLYWYRQTLGQGPEFLTYFQNEAQLEKSRLLSDRFSAERPKGSFSTLEIQRTEQGDSAMYLCASTSPQGEFYEQYFGPGTRLTVT.

CDR3 sequence: CASSLGSLQGRQFF. DNA for the CDR3: TGTGCCAGCAGCTTAGGCTCGTTGCAAGGCCGGCAGTTCTTC. This chain joins TRBV13 and TRBJ2-1; D not certain. CDR3 length: 14 residues. V was pared by 0 bases and J by 12 bases, with 15 bases between. Germline CDR1 reads PRHDT; CDR2 reads FYEKMQ (reference sequence).

There are many counts of this clonotype. The chain carries TRBV12-3 or TRBV12-4 and TRBJ2-1; tentatively, D is TRBD1 (5 bases). CDR3 size: 16 residues. Trimming shortened V by 3 bases and J by 6 bases, and 18 bases separated the two germline ends. The CDR3 spells CASSFEVARGRNEQFF. The DNA of the CDR3 is TGTGCCAGCAGTTTTGAGGTGGCTAGGGGTCGCAATGAGCAGTTCTTC.

This clonotype has just a few counts. The genes are TRBV5-5 and TRBJ2-3; no clear D gene. Germline CDR1 SGHKS, CDR2 YYEKEE (reference sequence). Between the trimmed V and J ends, which lost 8 bases and 3 bases, there was a span of 10 bases. The CDR3 is made up of 12 amino acids. The CDR3 DNA follows: TGTGCCAGTTTACCCGGGACAGATACGCAGTATTTT. It encodes CASLPGTDTQYF. Combining the CDR3 with reference TRBV5-5 and TRBJ2-3 gives the whole variable domain DAGVTQSPTHLIKTRGQQVTLRCSPISGHKSVSWYQQVLGQGPQFIFQYYEKEERGRGNFPDRFSARQFPNYSSELNVNALLLGDSALYLCASLPGTDTQYFGPGTRLTVL.

The chain employs TRBV2 and TRBJ2-7, with 10 bases fitting TRBD2. This CDR3 comprises 14 residues. CDR1 SNHLY and CDR2 FYNNEI come from the germline V gene. After removal of 3 bases from V and 9 bases from J, the junction contained 8 bases not matched to a gene. CDR3 loop: CASSEGSGRLGQYF. The CDR3, as DNA: TGTGCCAGCAGTGAGGGTAGCGGGAGGTTAGGGCAGTACTTC.

The chain recombines TRBV9 with TRBJ1-2; D remains unclear. CDR1 SGDLS and CDR2 YYNGEE come from the germline V gene. The CDR3 is 13 amino acids. The V end lost 0 bases, the J end lost 6 bases, and 9 bases lay between the germline ends. CDR3 amino acids: CASSVEASHGYTF. The CDR3 DNA follows: TGTGCCAGCAGCGTAGAGGCAAGTCATGGCTACACCTTC. The complete variable domain, with remaining parts taken from reference TRBV9 and TRBJ1-2, reads DSGVTQTPKHLITATGQRVTLRCSPRSGDLSVYWYQQSLDQGLQFLIQYYNGEERAKGNILERFSAQQFPDLHSELNLSSLELGDSALYFCASSVEASHGYTFGSGTRLTVV.

The chain employs TRBV21-1 and TRBJ1-2; the table's D call, TRBD1, has no DNA check behind it. TRBV21-1 is described as a pseudogene. The CDR3 runs 14 residues. CDR3 sequence reads: CASSERRGENGYTF. As DNA, the CDR3 is TGTGCCAGCAGCGAACGCAGGGGGGAGAATGGCTACACCTTC.

The chain combines TRBV9 with TRBJ2-2; 8 bases fit TRBD2. The CDR3 is made up of 13 amino acids. Germline CDR1 reads SGDLS; CDR2 reads YYNGEE. V shed 7 bases, J shed 4 bases, and the junction held 3 bases outside the gene matches. CDR3 coding DNA: TGTGCCAGCCGGGAGGGACGCACCGGGGAGCTGTTTTTT. Amino acid sequence: CASREGRTGELFF.

The V call is TRBV5-1, the J call TRBJ2-4; either TRBD1 or TRBD2 may fit D (5 bases each). Trimming removed 0 bases at V and 5 bases at J, with 18 bases between. The germline V gene has CDR1 SGHRS and CDR2 YFSETQ. This CDR3 comprises 17 residues. The CDR3 here is CASSLVSGRGVENIQYF. In DNA form, the CDR3 reads TGCGCCAGCAGCTTGGTGTCAGGGCGAGGGGTCGAAAACATTCAGTACTTC.